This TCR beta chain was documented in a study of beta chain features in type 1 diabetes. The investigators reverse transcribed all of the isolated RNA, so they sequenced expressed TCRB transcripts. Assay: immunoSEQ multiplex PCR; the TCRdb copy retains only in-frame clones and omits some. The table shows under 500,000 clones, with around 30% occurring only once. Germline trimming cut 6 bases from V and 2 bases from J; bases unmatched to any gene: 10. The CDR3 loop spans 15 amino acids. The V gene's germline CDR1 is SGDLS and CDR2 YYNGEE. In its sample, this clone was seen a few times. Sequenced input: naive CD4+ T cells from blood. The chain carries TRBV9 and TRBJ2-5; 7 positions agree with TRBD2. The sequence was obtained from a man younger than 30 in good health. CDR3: CASTTLSGTQETQYF. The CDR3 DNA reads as TGTGCCAGCACGACGTTAAGCGGGACTCAAGAGACCCAGTACTTC.